The 27 T cell receptor beta chains presented below share a single source sample, sequenced in a study of blood T cell repertoires in COVID-19 (dated by TCRdb to about 2020). The library was generated by the immunoSEQ multiplex PCR assay. The clones in this table, taken by TCRdb from immuneACCESS, are in-frame only. Not every clone is retained; where verified, under half of the shortfall comes from an unresolved V gene, and the cause of the rest is unknown. Recorded for this sample are roughly 250,000 clones; approximately 90% of them occurred a single time. Together, the top ten hold approximately 4.3% of the sample. Sequencing was performed on peripheral blood. The source is a man aged 60 to 75 who had recovered from COVID-19.

The rearrangement links TRBV5-1 to TRBJ2-1; 13 nucleotides align to TRBD2. V lost 5 bases and J lost 0; bases outside the gene matches: 8. Germline V CDR1 and CDR2: SGHRS, YFSETQ. The CDR3 is 18 amino acids. The DNA for the CDR3 is TGCGCCAGCAGTGATAGGACTAGCGGGGGTTCCTCCTACAATGAGCAGTTCTTC. Amino acid sequence: CASSDRTSGGSSYNEQFF.

This clone showed up just once. The V gene is TRBV25-1, the J gene TRBJ1-6, with no clear D. The CDR3 has 13 residues. V shed 6 bases and J shed 0 bases, with 3 bases lying between them. The germline V gene has CDR1 MGHDK and CDR2 SYGVNS. CDR3 residues: CASSSSYNSPLHF. The CDR3 coding sequence is TGTGCCAGCAGCAGCTCCTATAATTCACCCCTCCACTTT.

The CDR3: CAISGGLSEQYF. Here the CDR3 DNA reads TGTGCCATCAGTGGGGGCCTCTCGGAGCAGTACTTC. This sequence joins TRBV10-3 and TRBJ2-7; TRBD1 might be the D (5 bases). CDR1 and CDR2 (germline): ENHRY, SYGVKD. The V and J ends lost 4 bases and 7 bases respectively, with 11 bases between them. The CDR3 runs 12 residues.

The V gene is TRBV7-2, the J gene TRBJ1-2; 10 nucleotides agree with TRBD1. This CDR3 has 13 residues. With 5 bases clipped from V and 6 bases from J, the junction kept 3 bases outside the gene matches. CDR1 and CDR2 (germline): SGHTA, FQGNSA. The CDR3 DNA reads TGTGCCAGCAGCCGTGGGACAGGGGATGGCTACACCTTC. Translated: CASSRGTGDGYTF.

The rearrangement uses TRBV6-6 and TRBJ1-5, with no clear D. The germline gives CDR1 MNHNY, CDR2 SVGAGI (reference sequence). Trimming cost V 5 bases and J 6 bases, with 11 bases left between them. This CDR3 has 13 amino acids. The CDR3 DNA reads as TGTGCCAGCAGTCGCTCGGAGGGTCAGCCCCAGCATTTT. This gives the protein CASSRSEGQPQHF.

CDR3 loop: CASSDKTGGGSPLHF. The CDR3 nucleotides read TGTGCCAGCAGTGACAAGACAGGGGGCGGTTCACCCCTCCACTTT. The V gene is TRBV6-1, the J gene TRBJ1-6; 10 bases match TRBD1. Germline loops: CDR1 MNHNS, CDR2 SASEGT. Trimming removed 3 bases from V and 9 bases from J; junction bases left unmatched: 5. The CDR3 covers 15 residues.

The V gene is TRBV5-4, the J gene TRBJ1-1; D remains ambiguous. Germline V gene lookup returns CDR1 SGHNT and CDR2 YYREEE (reference sequence). V lost 4 bases, J lost 0 bases, and 7 bases lay in between. The CDR3 consists of 13 residues. This CDR3 reads CASSPIMNTEAFF. The CDR3 nucleotides read TGTGCCAGCAGCCCCATCATGAACACTGAAGCTTTCTTT.

This CDR3 is CASTLATGEGYTF. CDR3 nucleotides: TGTGCCAGCACTCTAGCGACCGGGGAGGGCTACACCTTC. The gene calls are TRBV6-6 and TRBJ1-2; D ambiguous. The CDR3 covers 13 residues. The V end was cut by 7 bases, the J end by 8 bases, with 17 bases between. The germline V gene encodes CDR1 MNHNY and CDR2 SVGAGI (reference sequence).

The chain joins TRBV18 to TRBJ2-5; TRBD2 is a possible D gene (5 bases). Between the trimmed V and J ends, which lost 0 bases and 4 bases, there was a span of 15 bases. Germline CDR1 KGHSH, CDR2 LQKENI. This CDR3 spans 16 amino acids. DNA of the CDR3: TGTGCCAGCTCACCACCACTAGGCCAAACCGTAGAGACCCAGTACTTC. Amino acid sequence: CASSPPLGQTVETQYF. Using reference TRBV18 and TRBJ2-5 for the parts outside the CDR3, the full variable domain is NAGVMQNPRHLVRRRGQEARLRCSPMKGHSHVYWYRQLPEEGLKFMVYLQKENIIDESGMPKERFSAEFPKEGPSILRIQQVVRGDSAAYFCASSPPLGQTVETQYFGPGTRLLVL.

Only a few counts were recorded for this clone. V and J are TRBV10-2 and TRBJ1-2, with D perhaps matching TRBD1 (5 bases). V was pared by 0 bases and J by 7 bases, with 15 bases between. Germline assignment: CDR1 WSHSY and CDR2 SAAADI. The CDR3 is made up of 15 amino acids. CDR3 coding DNA: TGCGCCAGCAGTGAGTCTGGGGGGGAAGGCGGTGGCTACACCTTC. Translated, it gives CASSESGGEGGGYTF.

For this clone: Other nucleotide sequences from this sample produce the same CDR3. V and J are TRBV18 and TRBJ1-4, with TRBD1 matching over 7 bases. The CDR3 contains 14 residues. Trimming removed 3 bases from V and 2 bases from J; junction bases left unmatched: 0. In germline, CDR1 is KGHSH, CDR2 LQKENI. The DNA for the CDR3 is TGTGCCAGCTCACCCAGGGGGACTAATGAAAAACTGTTTTTT. The encoded protein is CASSPRGTNEKLFF. Variable domain in full (rest from reference TRBV18 and TRBJ1-4): NAGVMQNPRHLVRRRGQEARLRCSPMKGHSHVYWYRQLPEEGLKFMVYLQKENIIDESGMPKERFSAEFPKEGPSILRIQQVVRGDSAAYFCASSPRGTNEKLFFGSGTQLSVL.

This sequence joins TRBV19 and TRBJ1-5; 9 bases are shared with TRBD1. V shed 3 bases, J shed 3 bases, and the junction held 6 bases outside the gene matches. This CDR3 has 16 residues. Germline CDR1 LNHDA, CDR2 SQIVND (reference sequence). The CDR3 protein is CASSIEGQGINQPQHF. For the CDR3, the DNA is TGTGCCAGTAGTATCGAGGGACAGGGAATCAATCAGCCCCAGCATTTT. The whole variable domain, filled in from reference TRBV19 and TRBJ1-5, reads DGGITQSPKYLFRKEGQNVTLSCEQNLNHDAMYWYRQDPGQGLRLIYYSQIVNDFQKGDIAEGYSVSREKKESFPLTVTSAQKNPTAFYLCASSIEGQGINQPQHFGDGTRLSIL.

The genes are TRBV5-6 and TRBJ1-5, with D unclear. The CDR3 contains 16 residues. Trimming shortened V by 0 bases and J by 2 bases, and 12 bases separated the two germline ends. Germline values: CDR1 SGHDT, CDR2 YYEEEE. The DNA of the CDR3 is TGTGCCAGCAGCTTGGCCGGGGAGGTCCGCAATCAGCCCCAGCATTTT. This sequence encodes CASSLAGEVRNQPQHF.

This clone was counted between two and nine times. The J gene is TRBJ2-2, the V gene TRBV7-2; D may be TRBD2 (5 bases). With 5 bases removed from V and 2 bases from J, the gap between germline ends came to 21 bases. The CDR3 has 18 amino acids. Germline-derived CDR1 and CDR2 are SGHTA and FQGNSA. This chain's CDR3 is CASSPPPGYRQNTGELFF. The CDR3 DNA reads as TGTGCCAGCAGCCCCCCGCCGGGGTACCGACAAAACACCGGGGAGCTGTTTTTT.

The genes are TRBV4-1 and TRBJ1-1, with D possibly matching TRBD1 (6 bases). V lost 6 bases, J lost 7 bases, and 9 bases lay in between. CDR3 length: 11 residues. Per the germline V gene, CDR1 is MGHRA and CDR2 is YSYEKL. The CDR3 DNA follows: TGCGCCAGCAGACAGGGTTATGAAGCTTTCTTT. Its protein product is CASRQGYEAFF.

The chain uses TRBV10-3 and TRBJ2-3; 11 bases map to TRBD1. CDR1 ENHRY and CDR2 SYGVKD come from the germline V gene. V trimming: 7 bases; J trimming: 3 bases; junction bases outside the gene matches: 3. This CDR3 has 14 amino acids. The CDR3 DNA reads TGTGCCATCAAAGGGACAGGGGGAACAGATACGCAGTATTTT. Its translation: CAIKGTGGTDTQYF.

This sequence joins TRBV4-2 and TRBJ2-7; 9 nucleotides line up with TRBD1. Germline CDR1 and CDR2: LGHNA and YNFKEQ. V shed 4 bases and J 3 bases; nucleotides not matched to a gene: 7. This CDR3 has 15 amino acids. The CDR3 loop is CASSRTGQGSYEQYF. The CDR3, as DNA: TGTGCCAGCAGCCGGACCGGACAGGGGAGCTACGAGCAGTACTTC.

The J gene is TRBJ1-2, the V gene TRBV12-3 or TRBV12-4; 7 bases map to TRBD1. This CDR3 comprises 13 residues. Unmatched junction bases numbered 3, after V lost 3 bases and J lost 5 bases. CDR3 region: CASSLDRRYGYTF. For the CDR3, the DNA is TGTGCCAGCAGTTTGGACAGGCGGTATGGCTACACCTTC.

The chain joins TRBV11-2 to TRBJ2-3; the D gene is possibly TRBD2 (5 bases). CDR1 and CDR2 (germline): SGHAT, FQNNGV. Deletions cut 0 bases from V and 5 bases from J, with 12 bases between. This CDR3 region has 15 residues. The CDR3 DNA is TGTGCCAGCAGCTTAGATAAGCTCCGGGGAGATACGCAGTATTTT. This sequence encodes CASSLDKLRGDTQYF.

The chain employs TRBV11-2 and TRBJ2-7; 8 nucleotides line up with TRBD1. The junction had 12 bases not matched to a gene; V was cut back by 2 bases and J by 3 bases. The V gene's germline CDR1 is SGHAT and CDR2 FQNNGV. CDR3 length equals 17 residues. CDR3 sequence (DNA): TGTGCCAGCAGCTTAAGGGTTGGGGCAGGGGGCGACTACGAGCAGTACTTC. Protein: CASSLRVGAGGDYEQYF.

J is TRBJ1-4 and V is TRBV4-2; 8 bases align to TRBD1. The germline V gene encodes CDR1 LGHNA and CDR2 YNFKEQ. Trimming cost V 3 bases and J 9 bases; bases outside gene matches: 6. The CDR3 is 14 residues long. CDR3 region: CASSQTGVNQKLFF. CDR3 nucleotides: TGTGCCAGCAGCCAGACAGGGGTGAATCAAAAACTGTTTTTT.

This clone was found a few times. Other DNA sequences in the sample encode the same CDR3. The chain couples TRBV9 to TRBJ2-3; 12 bases align to TRBD2. This CDR3 has 16 amino acids. From germline, CDR1 is SGDLS and CDR2 YYNGEE. The V gene end was trimmed by 7 bases and the J gene end by 2 bases; junction bases not matched to a gene: 8. In DNA, the CDR3 is TGTGCCAGCTCCGGCGGGACTAGCGGGCTCACAGATACGCAGTATTTT. Its protein product is CASSGGTSGLTDTQYF.

The V and J genes are TRBV4-1 and TRBJ2-1; 11 bases line up with TRBD2. The CDR3 sequence is 19 residues long. CDR1 and CDR2 (germline): MGHRA, YSYEKL. Unmatched junction bases numbered 7, after V lost 0 bases and J lost 0 bases. CDR3 region: CASSQELAGAKNSYNEQFF. The DNA of the CDR3 is TGCGCCAGCAGCCAAGAACTAGCGGGGGCCAAGAACTCCTACAATGAGCAGTTCTTC.

The chain has TRBV10-1 and TRBJ2-3; TRBD2 matches at 7 bases. Germline CDR1 is WNHNN and CDR2 is SYGVQD (reference sequence). The junction had 13 bases not matched to a gene; V was cut back by 5 bases and J by 2 bases. This CDR3 spans 17 amino acids. CDR3 sequence: CASSLTLGGGPTDTQYF. The CDR3 DNA sequence: TGCGCCAGCAGTCTTACCCTGGGGGGGGGACCCACAGATACGCAGTATTTT.

V usage is TRBV19 and J usage is TRBJ2-2; the match to TRBD1 covers 10 bases. The CDR3 consists of 16 residues. V lost 5 bases, J lost 0 bases, and 3 bases stayed unmatched. CDR1 is LNHDA, CDR2 SQIVND, per germline (reference sequence). CDR3 in DNA: TGTGCCAGTAGTGGAGGACAGGGGGCGAACACCGGGGAGCTGTTTTTT. Its translation is CASSGGQGANTGELFF. Combining the CDR3 with reference TRBV19 and TRBJ2-2 gives the whole variable domain DGGITQSPKYLFRKEGQNVTLSCEQNLNHDAMYWYRQDPGQGLRLIYYSQIVNDFQKGDIAEGYSVSREKKESFPLTVTSAQKNPTAFYLCASSGGQGANTGELFFGEGSRLTVL.

This chain uses TRBV5-4 with TRBJ1-2; 9 bases match TRBD1. The V segment lost 5 bases and the J segment 4 bases; nucleotides outside the gene matches: 6. Germline-derived CDR1 and CDR2 are SGHNT and YYREEE (reference sequence). CDR3 size: 14 residues. CDR3 DNA sequence: TGTGCCAGCAGTCTGAACAGGGGGCGCTATGGCTACACCTTC. Residues: CASSLNRGRYGYTF. Full variable domain (outside the CDR3, taken from reference TRBV5-4 and TRBJ1-2): ETGVTQSPTHLIKTRGQQVTLRCSSQSGHNTVSWYQQALGQGPQFIFQYYREEENGRGNFPPRFSGLQFPNYSSELNVNALELDDSALYLCASSLNRGRYGYTFGSGTRLTVV.

This clone has a single count. One end of the junction is discordant with germline, which a read error may explain. The chain is built from TRBV5-1 and TRBJ2-3; D is uncertain. The germline V gene has CDR1 SGHRS and CDR2 YFSETQ. The length of the CDR3 is 14 residues. CDR3 coding DNA: TGCGCCAGCAGCCCAGACCCCACTCGCCCCCGCAGGAATTTT. It specifies CASSPDPTRPRRNF.